Detailed here is one T cell receptor (beta chain). These data belong to a study of human CD4 T cells and Enterobacteriaceae. Memory CD4+ T cells were sorted as all CD4+ cells except CD45RA+CCR7+CD95- naive cells, over 95% pure. Blood from healthy donors was obtained in Switzerland from donation centers. Deep-level sequencing, detecting one cell in 200,000, covered ex vivo memory CD4+. Some clones are missing from TCRdb's copy, which holds only in-frame ones; the method was immunoSEQ multiplex PCR. The table shows fewer than 35,000 clones, with roughly 80% occurring only once. This CDR3 has 14 amino acids. Germline V gene lookup returns CDR1 MNHNS and CDR2 SASEGT. The V and J ends lost 0 bases and 6 bases respectively, with 12 bases between them.

The source is a human donor in good health. The chain has TRBV6-1 and TRBJ2-7; D unresolved. What was sequenced was memory CD4+ T cells from blood. The CDR3 DNA is TGTGCCAGCAGTGAAGCGCCTGGGGTGGGCGAGCAGTACTTC. Its translation is CASSEAPGVGEQYF.